A selection of T cell receptor beta chains follows, all from one sample in a study of OX40 agonist ivuxolimab in advanced cancers. TCRdb keeps only in-frame clones here, not all; method: immunoSEQ multiplex PCR. Altogether fewer than 60,000 clones are present, about nine tenths being singletons, with the ten largest covering roughly 0.76%. Sequenced here: CD4+ or CD8+ T cells sorted from blood, sampled in a trial of the OX40 agonist ivuxolimab. All receptors come from an adult with an advanced solid tumor such as melanoma, head and neck, liver or kidney cancer. Both conserved end residues are part of each CDR3. The D gene is left open where the match is weak. For some rows the clone size is stated as once, few or many, or as a class when expanded; others skip it.

size | D | J | V | DNA | CDR3
. | TRBD2 | TRBJ2-1 | TRBV10-3 | TGTGCCATCAGTGGACTAGCGGGAGTCAATGAGCAGTTCTTC | CAISGLAGVNEQFF
few | . | TRBJ2-7 | TRBV5-1 | TGCGCCAGCAGCTTGCCGGACGGTCGCTCCTACGAGCAGTACTTC | CASSLPDGRSYEQYF
. | . | TRBJ2-1 | TRBV10-3 | TGTGCCATCCAAGGGGCAGGGCCGAGCTCCTACAATGAGCAGTTCTTC | CAIQGAGPSSYNEQFF
. | TRBD2 | TRBJ2-3 | TRBV9 | TGTGCCAGCAGCGCTCGACTAGCGGAGTCCCACGATACGCAGTATTTT | CASSARLAESHDTQYF
. | . | TRBJ2-2 | TRBV5-1 | TGCGCCAGCAGCTTGTTGGAGGTAAGAAACACCGGGGAGCTGTTTTTT | CASSLLEVRNTGELFF
. | . | TRBJ1-1 | TRBV5-6 | TGTGCCAGCAGCTTCCAAGGACCTGAAGCTTTCTTT | CASSFQGPEAFF
. | . | TRBJ2-7 | TRBV6-1 | TGTGCCAGCAGCGACAGATGGAGCTCCTACGAGCAGTACTTC | CASSDRWSSYEQYF
once | . | TRBJ2-5 | TRBV6-1 | TGTGCCAGCAGTGGCCGTTGGCAGACTCAAGAGACCCAGTACTTC | CASSGRWQTQETQYF
. | TRBD1 | TRBJ1-3 | TRBV7-2 | TGTGCCAGCAGCCTCAGGGGGCAGTTAGGAGTAGGCTCTGGAAACACCATATATTTT | CASSLRGQLGVGSGNTIYF
. | . | TRBJ2-7 | TRBV28 | TGTGCCAGCACCCCGCTAAGCTCCTACGAGCAGTACTTC | CASTPLSSYEQYF
. | . | TRBJ2-7 | TRBV30 | TGTGCCTGGAGTGTACTTCTAGCAAGGGCCTACGAGCAGTACTTC | CAWSVLLARAYEQYF
. | TRBD2 | TRBJ2-7 | TRBV18 | TGTGCCAGCTCGCAGGCTAGCGGGAGATTAGAGCAGTACTTC | CASSQASGRLEQYF
. | . | TRBJ1-4 | TRBV7-9 | TGTGCCAGCAGCACAGGGACGGGTGAAAAACTGTTTTTT | CASSTGTGEKLFF
. | TRBD1 | TRBJ2-7 | TRBV5-1 | TGCGCCAGCAGCTTGGAGGGACAGGGTTTTTCCGAGCAGTACTTC | CASSLEGQGFSEQYF
. | TRBD2 | TRBJ2-3 | TRBV6-6 | TGTGCCAGCACCCCCTTTAGCGGGAGTGCAGATACGCAGTATTTT | CASTPFSGSADTQYF
. | . | TRBJ1-4 | TRBV18 | TGTGCCAGCTCACCACCGCCGGGTAATGAAAAACTGTTTTTT | CASSPPPGNEKLFF
. | . | TRBJ1-1 | TRBV7-9 | TGTGCCAGCAGTAGTAGAGGGGCCGGGACTGAAGCTTTCTTT | CASSSRGAGTEAFF
. | . | TRBJ2-1 | TRBV28 | TGTGCCAGCATCGGGACGGAATCCTACAATGAGCAGTTCTTC | CASIGTESYNEQFF
. | TRBD2 | TRBJ2-7 | TRBV19 | TGTGCCAGTAGTATTGGGAGGACTAGCGGTTACGAGCAGTACTTC | CASSIGRTSGYEQYF
. | . | TRBJ2-1 | TRBV7-2 | TGTGCCAGCGAGGGGGGGGCCTACAATGAGCAGTTCTTC | CASEGGAYNEQFF
. | . | TRBJ2-6 | TRBV9 | TGTGCCAGCAGCGTAGCGTTGGGGGGACAGAGCGGGGCCAACGTCCTGACTTTC | CASSVALGGQSGANVLTF
. | TRBD2 | TRBJ2-3 | TRBV11-3 | TGTGCCAGCAGCTTTGGACTAGCGGGAGGGCCTATAGATACGCAGTATTTT | CASSFGLAGGPIDTQYF
. | TRBD2 | TRBJ2-5 | TRBV6-6 | TGTGCCAGCAGACCCCCGGTCAGCGGGGGCCGAGAGACCCAGTACTTC | CASRPPVSGGRETQYF
. | . | TRBJ1-5 | TRBV6-1 | TGTGCCAGCAGTGAATATAGCAATCAGCCCCAGCATTTT | CASSEYSNQPQHF
. | . | TRBJ2-1 | TRBV27 | TGTGCCAGCAGTTTCCGGGAGTTCGCCAATGAGCAGTTCTTC | CASSFREFANEQFF
. | . | TRBJ2-4 | TRBV14 | TGTGCCAGCAGCCAAGATCAAACAGGGAGGGGCATTCAGTACTTC | CASSQDQTGRGIQYF
. | TRBD1 | TRBJ1-2 | TRBV19 | TGTGCCAGTAGCCTAGGACAGGGCCGCCTTGAGGGCTACACCTTC | CASSLGQGRLEGYTF
. | TRBD1 | TRBJ2-5 | TRBV10-2 | TGCGCCAGCATGAGGGGGCTAGAAGAGACCCAGTACTTC | CASMRGLEETQYF
. | . | TRBJ1-1 | TRBV7-8 | TGTGCCAGCAGCTTAGGAGGGAAGGCTGAAGCTTTCTTT | CASSLGGKAEAFF
. | TRBD2 | TRBJ2-1 | TRBV29-1 | TGCAGCGTTGAAGGCCTAGCGGGAGTCAATGAGCAGTTCTTC | CSVEGLAGVNEQFF
few | . | TRBJ1-3 | TRBV28 | TGTGCCAGCACTCCAGGCCCCTGGACAGAAAACACCATATATTTT | CASTPGPWTENTIYF
. | . | TRBJ2-3 | TRBV29-1 | TGCAGCGTAACGCCCACAGATACGCAGTATTTT | CSVTPTDTQYF
. | . | TRBJ1-2 | TRBV29-1 | TGCAGCGTTGTACACGGGACTGGGGGCTACACCTTC | CSVVHGTGGYTF